The present entry profiles one TCR beta chain with its context. Its antigen is still unknown. No clone much larger than this one lies a single base away; base qualities are absent. Genomic DNA was isolated using the Qiagen DNeasy kit from unsorted PBMCs as well as from negatively selected CD4+ and CD8+ fractions. Using primers that anneal to V and J segments, immunoSEQ multiplex PCR amplified the TCR beta CDR3 regions. A synthetic immune receptor repertoire was used to minimize amplification bias, and any residual bias was removed computationally once sequencing was done. Per the original workflow: Repertoire diversity was quantified as the Shannon entropy index using custom Python scripts. Unsorted, CD4+ and CD8+ repertoires were analyzed separately, except for combined analyses in which CD4+ and CD8+ sequences were merged in silico. Clonal expansion was defined as a frequency increase of at least 2-fold after treatment compared with C1D1, and clones undetected at baseline were assigned a pseudocount of 0.5. Clones with 0 or 1 copy at C1D1 were defined as singleton clones, while clones with 2 or more copies were defined as non-singleton clones. Clones expanded in unsorted samples were assigned a CD4+, CD8+ or unknown annotation through matching of protein sequences in sorted samples from the same patient. Wilcoxon tests on paired samples were used to test changes in diversity from C1D1 to C4D1. Sourced from immuneACCESS, this table was stored by TCRdb with only in-frame sequences that have V and J called. A share of the clones is absent; for the studies checked, an unresolved V gene accounts for under half, and the remainder has no known explanation. V, J and clone size were drawn from that table, and D and trimming were deduced from the DNA. The sample yields 20,000 or so clones; roughly 76% were counted once. The top ten clonotypes cover roughly 22% of the sample.

This entry comes from a study of PD-1 blockade in classical Hodgkin lymphoma (dated by TCRdb to the early 2020s). Study-level background: Nivolumab dosing was 3 mg/kg intravenously every 2 weeks, continuing until either disease progression or unacceptable toxicity. A peripheral blood immune signature of response to PD-1 blockade in classical Hodgkin lymphoma was defined using TCR beta sequencing and CyTOF.

In light of the paper, this sample's time point label describes: cycle 1 day 1 (C1D1), immediately before nivolumab initiation. Relapse after autologous stem cell transplantation had occurred in all trial patients, and cohorts A, B and C were distinguished by prior brentuximab vedotin exposure. The trial cohort comprised some 60 patients with relapsed/refractory classical Hodgkin lymphoma whose best overall responses were complete response, partial response or progressive disease. Trial patients were treated with single-agent nivolumab in the multi-cohort phase II CheckMate 205 trial. Best overall response was determined by an independent review committee according to the 2007 International Working Group response criteria. Trial PBMCs were obtained immediately prior to nivolumab initiation (C1D1) and on therapy at cycle 2 day 1 and cycle 4 day 1. After peripheral blood was drawn into 8 mL Vacutainer Cell Preparation Tubes, PBMCs were isolated by centrifugation and then cryopreserved.

Overall study results and their limits: A significant rise by C4D1 was seen in CD4+ but not CD8+ TCR diversity (p=0.0027 vs p=0.16), with the rise being most apparent in complete responders (p=0.02). Among trial patients, those achieving complete response had baseline diversity similar to that of newly diagnosed patients, while diversity was significantly lower in partial responders and progressors. The study was limited to a single clinical trial cohort, and causes of repertoire differences, possibly disease activity or prior therapy, remained undefined. Patients starting nivolumab less than 1 year after ASCT had lower diversity and were excluded from later analyses to avoid confounding by immune reconstitution. Baseline TCR diversity was reported to be lower in newly diagnosed patients than in healthy donors, and even lower in relapsed/refractory patients.

The TCR sequence derives from a human donor with classical Hodgkin lymphoma. The sequencing used peripheral blood mononuclear cells (PBMCs), collected at baseline.

DNA sequence: TGTGCCAGCAGCTTAGGGGGGGCAGGTGGAAACACCATATATTTT. The translation is CASSLGGAGGNTIYF. The chain is encoded by TRBV11-2 joined to TRBJ1-3; 6 matching bases give a weak D call of TRBD1. The CDR3 contains 15 residues, cysteine and phenylalanine counted. The retained sequence is limited to the CDR3, 45 bases, with the frame set at the first base. V and J lose 1 base and 3 bases, and a span of 10 bases separates them. According to the germline V gene, CDR1 reads SGHAT and CDR2 reads FQNNGV.